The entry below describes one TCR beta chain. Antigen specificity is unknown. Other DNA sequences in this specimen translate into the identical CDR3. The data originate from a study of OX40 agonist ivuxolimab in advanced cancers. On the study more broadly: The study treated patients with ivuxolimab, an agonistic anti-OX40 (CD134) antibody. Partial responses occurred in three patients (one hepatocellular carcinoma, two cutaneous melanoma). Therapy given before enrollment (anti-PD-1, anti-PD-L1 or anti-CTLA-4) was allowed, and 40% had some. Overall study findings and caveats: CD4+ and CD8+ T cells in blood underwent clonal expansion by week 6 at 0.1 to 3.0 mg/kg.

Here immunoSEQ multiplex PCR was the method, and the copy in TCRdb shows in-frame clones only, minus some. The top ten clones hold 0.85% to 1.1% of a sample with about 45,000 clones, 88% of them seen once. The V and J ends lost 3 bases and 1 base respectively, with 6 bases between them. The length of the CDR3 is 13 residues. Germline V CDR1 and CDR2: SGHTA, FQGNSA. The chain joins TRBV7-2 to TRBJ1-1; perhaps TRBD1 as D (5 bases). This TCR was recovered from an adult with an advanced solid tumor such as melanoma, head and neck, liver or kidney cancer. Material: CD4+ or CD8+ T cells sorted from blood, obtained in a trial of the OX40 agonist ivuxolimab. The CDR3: CASSFQGNTEAFF. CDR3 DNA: TGTGCCAGCAGCTTTCAGGGGAACACTGAAGCTTTCTTT.